This TCR beta chain was obtained from a study of T cell repertoires in cytomegalovirus infection. V trimming: 5 bases; J trimming: 5 bases; junction bases outside the gene matches: 6. Germline lookup yields CDR1 SGHDN and CDR2 FVKESK. The CDR3 extends over 14 amino acids. This clonotype was counted a few times. Antigen: not known. TCRdb redid the calling of the reads with MiXCR, one entry per CDR3 protein. Altogether about 58,000 distinct CDR3 sequences are present, about a fifth being singletons, with the ten largest covering more than 55%. The specimen comprised CD8+ T cells from cultured PBMCs, sampled from culture after CMV antigen stimulation. This receptor was taken from a human donor in good health (CMV status not recorded). Some clones in this sample may be carry-over from other donors' samples. The chain links TRBV14 to TRBJ1-5; 7 nucleotides line up with TRBD1. The CDR3 bases are TGTGCCAGCAGCTCACAGGGGAAGGATCAGCCCCAGCATTTT. It translates to CASSSQGKDQPQHF. The full variable domain, completed using reference TRBV14 and TRBJ1-5, is EAGVTQFPSHSVIEKGQTVTLRCDPISGHDNLYWYRRVMGKEIKFLLHFVKESKQDESGMPNNRFLAERTGGTYSTLKVQPAELEDSGVYFCASSSQGKDQPQHFGDGTRLSIL.